The 9 T cell receptor beta chains listed next were all sequenced from one sample in a study of blood T cell repertoires in COVID-19. The assay was immunoSEQ multiplex PCR, and TCRdb's table has in-frame clones only and misses some. The table has just under 85,000 clones, approximately 82% seen once. The sample consisted of peripheral blood. These receptors were collected from a woman aged 60-70 years with acute or convalescent COVID-19.

About this clone itself: Its ends do not fully match the called genes, so a read error is possible. The chain is built from TRBV7-7 and TRBJ2-7, with 8 positions matching TRBD2. From germline, CDR1 is SSHAT and CDR2 FNYEAQ (reference sequence). The CDR3 is 13 residues long. The CDR3 DNA reads TGTGCTAGCAGCCAACGGGAGGGTTACGAGCAGTACTTC. This sequence encodes CASSQREGYEQYF.

The chain has TRBV5-1 and TRBJ1-2; D unresolved. There are 15 residues in the CDR3. V lost 0 bases and J lost 0, with 9 bases in between. CDR1 SGHRS and CDR2 YFSETQ come from the germline V gene. CDR3: CASSLAVGPNYGYTF. The CDR3 region has the DNA TGCGCCAGCAGCTTGGCAGTTGGTCCTAACTATGGCTACACCTTC. Combining the CDR3 with reference TRBV5-1 and TRBJ1-2 gives the whole variable domain KAGVTQTPRYLIKTRGQQVTLSCSPISGHRSVSWYQQTPGQGLQFLFEYFSETQRNKGNFPGRFSGRQFSNSRSEMNVSTLELGDSALYLCASSLAVGPNYGYTFGSGTRLTVV.

This chain joins TRBV30 and TRBJ1-2, with 9 bases matching TRBD1. This CDR3 has 16 residues. Trimming took 5 bases from V and 3 from J; bases not matched to a gene: 13. Germline CDR1 and CDR2: GTSNPN and SVGIG (reference sequence). In DNA, the CDR3 is TGTGCCTGGGTCCCGGGACAGGGTTTGTTGGACTATGGCTACACCTTC. Its protein product is CAWVPGQGLLDYGYTF.

This clone has a single count. This chain links TRBV12-5 with TRBJ2-1; 11 bases agree with TRBD2. With V trimmed by 2 bases and J by 0 bases, 6 bases remained unmatched. The germline gives CDR1 LGHNT, CDR2 FRNRAP. CDR3 length equals 18 residues. The CDR3, as DNA: TGTGCTAGTGGTTTGACTAGCGGGGGCCTGAGCTCCTACAATGAGCAGTTCTTC. This translates into CASGLTSGGLSSYNEQFF.

The J gene is TRBJ2-1, the V gene TRBV3-1 (or the pseudogene TRBV3-2); possible D gene TRBD2, 6 bases. Germline values: CDR1 LGHDT, CDR2 YNNKEL (reference sequence). Trimming removed 2 bases at V and 5 bases at J, with 10 bases between. The CDR3 runs to 14 residues. The CDR3 coding sequence is TGTGCCAGCAGCCAACGGACTATTAACAATGAGCAGTTCTTC. Residues: CASSQRTINNEQFF.

The gene calls are TRBV5-1 and TRBJ2-7; D gene ambiguous. The CDR3 has 16 residues. Germline CDR1 and CDR2: SGHRS and YFSETQ. Trimming took 2 bases from V and 6 from J, leaving 21 bases between them. The DNA for the CDR3 is TGCGCCAGCAGCTTATCTTCCACTACCTATATATCCGAGCAGTACTTC. Its protein product is CASSLSSTTYISEQYF.

The rearrangement links TRBV19 to TRBJ1-1; 7 bases are a match to TRBD1. The germline V gene encodes CDR1 LNHDA and CDR2 SQIVND (reference sequence). V gave up 6 bases and J gave up 5 bases; unmatched junction bases: 6. This CDR3 is built from 13 residues. Here the CDR3 DNA reads TGTGCCAGTAGAGGACAGGACCGGACTGAAGCTTTCTTT. Its translation: CASRGQDRTEAFF.

DNA of the CDR3: TGCAGCGTTGTGGGACAGGGAATCTCCGAGCAGTACTTC. It specifies CSVVGQGISEQYF. This rearrangement joins TRBV29-1 to TRBJ2-7; 9 bases are a match to TRBD1. The V and J ends lost 4 bases and 6 bases, in that order; junction bases with no gene match: 7. Germline V gene lookup returns CDR1 SQVTM and CDR2 ANQGSEA. CDR3 length: 13 amino acids.

This clone was seen just once. The rearrangement uses TRBV21-1 and TRBJ1-5; TRBD1 is taken as the D call from the table, unchecked against the DNA. TRBV21-1 is a documented pseudogene. The CDR3 length is 15 residues. CDR3 bases: TGTGCCAGCAGCAAAGGTTCAGGTAGCAATCAGCCCCAGCATTTT. It is translated as CASSKGSGSNQPQHF.